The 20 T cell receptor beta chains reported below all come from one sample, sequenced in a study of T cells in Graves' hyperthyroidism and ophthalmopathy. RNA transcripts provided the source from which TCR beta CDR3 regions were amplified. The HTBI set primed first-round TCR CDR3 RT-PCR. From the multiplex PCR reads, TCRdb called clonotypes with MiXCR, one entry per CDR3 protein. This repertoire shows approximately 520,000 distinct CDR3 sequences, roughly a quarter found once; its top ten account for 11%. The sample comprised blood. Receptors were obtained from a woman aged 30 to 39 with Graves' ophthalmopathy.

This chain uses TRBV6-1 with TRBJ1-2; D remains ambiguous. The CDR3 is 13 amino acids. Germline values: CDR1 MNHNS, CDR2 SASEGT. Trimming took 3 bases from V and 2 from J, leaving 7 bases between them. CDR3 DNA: TGTGCCAGCAGTGAGCGTACCAACTATGGCTACACCTTC. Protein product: CASSERTNYGYTF.

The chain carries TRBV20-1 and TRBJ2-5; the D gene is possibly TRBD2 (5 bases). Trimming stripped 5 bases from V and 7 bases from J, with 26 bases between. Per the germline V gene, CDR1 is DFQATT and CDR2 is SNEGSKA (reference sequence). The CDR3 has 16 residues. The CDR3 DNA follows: TGCAGTGCTTCCCTTTGGGGAGCGGAACTGGTTGGGACCCAGTACTTC. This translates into CSASLWGAELVGTQYF.

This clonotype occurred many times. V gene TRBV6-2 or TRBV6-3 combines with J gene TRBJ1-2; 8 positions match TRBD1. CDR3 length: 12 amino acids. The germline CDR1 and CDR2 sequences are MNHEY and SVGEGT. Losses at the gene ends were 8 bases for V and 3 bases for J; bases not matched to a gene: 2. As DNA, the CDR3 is TGTGCCAGCTCAGGGGGCGACTATGGCTACACCTTC. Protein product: CASSGGDYGYTF.

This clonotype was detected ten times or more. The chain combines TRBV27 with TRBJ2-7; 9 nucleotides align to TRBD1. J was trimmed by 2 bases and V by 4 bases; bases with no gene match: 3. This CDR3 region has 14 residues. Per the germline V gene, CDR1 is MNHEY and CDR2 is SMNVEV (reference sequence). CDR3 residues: CASSSTGGPYEQYF. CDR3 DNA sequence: TGTGCCAGCAGTTCCACAGGGGGCCCCTACGAGCAGTACTTC.

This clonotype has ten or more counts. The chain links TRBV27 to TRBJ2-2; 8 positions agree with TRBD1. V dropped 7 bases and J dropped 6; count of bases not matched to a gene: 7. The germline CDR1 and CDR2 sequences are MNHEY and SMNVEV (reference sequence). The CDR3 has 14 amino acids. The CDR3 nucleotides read TGTGCCAGCAAGGACAGGGCAGCAGCCGGGGAGCTGTTTTTT. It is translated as CASKDRAAAGELFF.

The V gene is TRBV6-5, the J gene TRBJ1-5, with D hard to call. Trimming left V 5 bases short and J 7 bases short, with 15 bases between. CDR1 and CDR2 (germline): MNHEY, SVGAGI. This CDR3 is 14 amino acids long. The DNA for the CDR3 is TGTGCCAGCAGTAGTCGAGAGGGTGGACAGCCCCAGCATTTT. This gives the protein CASSSREGGQPQHF.

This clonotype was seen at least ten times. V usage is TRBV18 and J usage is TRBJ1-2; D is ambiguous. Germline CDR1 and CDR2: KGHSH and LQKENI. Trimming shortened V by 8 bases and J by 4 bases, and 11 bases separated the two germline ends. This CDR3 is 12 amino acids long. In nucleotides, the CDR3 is TGTGCCAGCAGTCCGGACGGCTATGGCTACACCTTC. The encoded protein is CASSPDGYGYTF.

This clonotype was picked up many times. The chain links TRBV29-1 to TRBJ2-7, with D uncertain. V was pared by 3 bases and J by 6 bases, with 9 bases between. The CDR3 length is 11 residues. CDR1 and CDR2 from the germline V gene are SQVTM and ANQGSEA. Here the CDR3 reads CSVESGGEQYF. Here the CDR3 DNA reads TGCAGCGTTGAGTCGGGTGGCGAGCAGTACTTC.

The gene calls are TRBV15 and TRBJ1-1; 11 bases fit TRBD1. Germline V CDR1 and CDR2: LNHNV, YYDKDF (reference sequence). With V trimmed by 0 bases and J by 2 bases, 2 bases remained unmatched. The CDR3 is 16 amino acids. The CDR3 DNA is TGTGCCACCAGCAGAGATTGGACAGGGGGCAACACTGAAGCTTTCTTT. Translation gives CATSRDWTGGNTEAFF.

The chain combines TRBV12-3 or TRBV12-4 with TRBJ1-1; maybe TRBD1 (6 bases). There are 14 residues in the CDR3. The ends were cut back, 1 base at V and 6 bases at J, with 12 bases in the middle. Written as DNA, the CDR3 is TGTGCCAGCAGTTTAGGGCAGGGGACGGCTGAAGCTTTCTTT. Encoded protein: CASSLGQGTAEAFF.

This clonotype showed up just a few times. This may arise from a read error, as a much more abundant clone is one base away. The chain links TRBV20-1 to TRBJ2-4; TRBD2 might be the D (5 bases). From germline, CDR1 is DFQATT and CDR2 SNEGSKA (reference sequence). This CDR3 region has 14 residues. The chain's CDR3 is CSARVPDWRNIKYF. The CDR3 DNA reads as TGCAGTGCTAGAGTGCCGGACTGGAGAAACATTAAGTACTTC.

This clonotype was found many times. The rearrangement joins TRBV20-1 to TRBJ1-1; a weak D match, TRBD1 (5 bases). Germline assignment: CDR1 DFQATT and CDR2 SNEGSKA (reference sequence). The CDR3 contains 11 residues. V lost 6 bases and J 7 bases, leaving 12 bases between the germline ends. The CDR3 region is CSAPRQLEAFF. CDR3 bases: TGCAGTGCCCCAAGACAGCTTGAAGCTTTCTTT.

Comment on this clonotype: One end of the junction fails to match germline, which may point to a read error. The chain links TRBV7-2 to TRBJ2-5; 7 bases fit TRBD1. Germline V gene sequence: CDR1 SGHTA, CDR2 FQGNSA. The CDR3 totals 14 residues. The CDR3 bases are TGCGCCAGCAGCCTGGGACAGAACCAAGATACCCAGTACTTC. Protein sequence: CASSLGQNQDTQYF.

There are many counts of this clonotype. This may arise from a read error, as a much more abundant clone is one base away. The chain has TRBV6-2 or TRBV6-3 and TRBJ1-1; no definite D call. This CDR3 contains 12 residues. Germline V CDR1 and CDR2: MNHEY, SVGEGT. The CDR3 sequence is CASSTSFPEACF. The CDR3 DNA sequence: TGTGCCAGCAGTACCTCGTTTCCTGAAGCTTGCTTT.

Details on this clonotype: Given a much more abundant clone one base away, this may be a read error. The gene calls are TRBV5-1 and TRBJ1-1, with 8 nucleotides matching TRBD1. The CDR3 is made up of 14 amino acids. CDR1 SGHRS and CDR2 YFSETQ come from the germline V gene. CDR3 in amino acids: CASMTYRGGTEVFF. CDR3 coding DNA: TGCGCCAGCATGACTTACAGGGGGGGAACTGAAGTTTTCTTT.

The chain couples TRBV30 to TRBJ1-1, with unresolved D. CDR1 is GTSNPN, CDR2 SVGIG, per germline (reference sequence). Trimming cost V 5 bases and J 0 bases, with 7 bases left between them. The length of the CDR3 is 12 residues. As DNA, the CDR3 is TGTGCCTGGGGTCACATGAACACTGAAGCTTTCTTT. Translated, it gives CAWGHMNTEAFF.

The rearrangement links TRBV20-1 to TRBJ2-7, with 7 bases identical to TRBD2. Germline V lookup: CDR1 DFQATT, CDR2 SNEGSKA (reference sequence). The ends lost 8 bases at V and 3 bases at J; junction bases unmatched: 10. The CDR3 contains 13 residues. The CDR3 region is CSWGLGGNYEQYF. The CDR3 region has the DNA TGCAGTTGGGGGTTGGGGGGGAACTACGAGCAGTACTTC.

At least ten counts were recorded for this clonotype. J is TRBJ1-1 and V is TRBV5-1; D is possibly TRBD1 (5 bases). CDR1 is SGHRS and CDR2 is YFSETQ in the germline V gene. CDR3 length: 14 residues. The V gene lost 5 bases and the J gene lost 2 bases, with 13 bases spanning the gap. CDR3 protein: CASRVDRQNTEAFF. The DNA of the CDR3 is TGCGCCAGCAGGGTTGACAGACAAAACACTGAAGCTTTCTTT. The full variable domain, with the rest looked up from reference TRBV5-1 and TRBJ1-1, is KAGVTQTPRYLIKTRGQQVTLSCSPISGHRSVSWYQQTPGQGLQFLFEYFSETQRNKGNFPGRFSGRQFSNSRSEMNVSTLELGDSALYLCASRVDRQNTEAFFGQGTRLTVV.

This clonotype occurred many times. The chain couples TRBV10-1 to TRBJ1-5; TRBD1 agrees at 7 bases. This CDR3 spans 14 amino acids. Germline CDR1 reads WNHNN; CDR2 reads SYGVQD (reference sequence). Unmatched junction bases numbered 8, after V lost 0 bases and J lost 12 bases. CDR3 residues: CASSESNRGSCQHF. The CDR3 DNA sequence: TGCGCCAGCAGTGAGTCTAACAGGGGCTCATGCCAGCATTTT.

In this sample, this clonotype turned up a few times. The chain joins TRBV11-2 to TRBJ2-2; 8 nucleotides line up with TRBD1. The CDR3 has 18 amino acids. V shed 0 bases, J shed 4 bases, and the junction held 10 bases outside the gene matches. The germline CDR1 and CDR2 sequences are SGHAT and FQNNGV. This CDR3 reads CASSLDPGTGSTTGELFF. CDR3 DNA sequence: TGTGCCAGCAGCTTAGACCCCGGGACAGGATCAACCACCGGGGAGCTGTTTTTT.